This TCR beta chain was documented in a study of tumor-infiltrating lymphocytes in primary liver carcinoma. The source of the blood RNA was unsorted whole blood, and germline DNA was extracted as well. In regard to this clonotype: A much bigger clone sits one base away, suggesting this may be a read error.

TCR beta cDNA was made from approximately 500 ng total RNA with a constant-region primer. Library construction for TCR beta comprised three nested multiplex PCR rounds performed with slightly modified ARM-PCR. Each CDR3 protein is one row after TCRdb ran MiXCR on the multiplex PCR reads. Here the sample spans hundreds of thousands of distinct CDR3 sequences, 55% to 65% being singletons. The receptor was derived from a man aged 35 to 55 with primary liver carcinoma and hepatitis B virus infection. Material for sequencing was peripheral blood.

CDR3 in amino acids: CASRPSGGTASPIHF. CDR3 DNA: TGTGCCAGCAGACCTTCGGGGGGGACCGCCTCACCCATCCACTTT. The rearrangement uses TRBV6-1 and TRBJ1-6, with D tentatively TRBD1 (5 bases). Germline V lookup: CDR1 MNHNS, CDR2 SASEGT. The CDR3 runs to 15 residues.